The 16 T cell receptor beta chains presented below share a single source sample, sequenced in a study of blood T cell repertoires in COVID-19 (dated by TCRdb to the early 2020s). Library generation was performed with the immunoSEQ multiplex PCR assay. Imported from immuneACCESS, the table was reduced by TCRdb to in-frame sequences with V and J called. These copies leave out some clones; in studies compared against another copy, an unresolved V gene accounts for under half, and the cause of the remainder is not known. The sample table holds about 73,000 clones, of which roughly 88% were seen once. In total, the top ten clones hold over 2% of the sample. The sequenced sample was peripheral blood. The receptors were gathered from an elderly man with active or convalescent COVID-19.

The chain uses TRBV7-2 and TRBJ2-3; TRBD2 might be the D (5 bases). The germline V and J ends were trimmed by 1 base and 0 bases, with 11 bases remaining between them. The germline V gene encodes CDR1 SGHTA and CDR2 FQGNSA. This CDR3 comprises 16 residues. This CDR3 reads CASSLVVGGSTDTQYF. In nucleotides, the CDR3 is TGTGCCAGCAGCTTAGTGGTCGGCGGGAGCACAGATACGCAGTATTTT.

This clone was observed a handful of times. The chain joins TRBV2 to TRBJ1-5; maybe TRBD1 (6 bases). Germline loops: CDR1 SNHLY, CDR2 FYNNEI. The V end lost 8 bases, the J end lost 0 bases, and 11 bases lay between the germline ends. The CDR3 spans 14 residues. CDR3 nucleotide sequence: TGTGCCAGCCGAGGACAGTATAGCAATCAGCCCCAGCATTTT. It translates to CASRGQYSNQPQHF.

The V gene is TRBV27, the J gene TRBJ1-4; D is undetermined. CDR3 length: 14 amino acids. The germline V gene has CDR1 MNHEY and CDR2 SMNVEV (reference sequence). Trimming took off 3 bases at V and 5 bases at J, with 10 bases between the two ends. The CDR3: CASSLWAGNEKLFF. Written as DNA, the CDR3 is TGTGCCAGCAGTTTGTGGGCAGGAAATGAAAAACTGTTTTTT.

The chain employs TRBV7-2 and TRBJ2-4, with TRBD1 as a possible D gene (6 bases). This CDR3 comprises 13 residues. The ends were cut back, 5 bases at V and 12 bases at J, with 17 bases in the middle. Germline V CDR1 and CDR2: SGHTA, FQGNSA. The CDR3 DNA follows: TGTGCCAGCAGCCTAGAGGCCGGACAGTCTCAGTACTTC. Amino acid sequence: CASSLEAGQSQYF. Variable domain in full (rest from reference TRBV7-2 and TRBJ2-4): GAGVSQSPSNKVTEKGKDVELRCDPISGHTALYWYRQSLGQGLEFLIYFQGNSAPDKSGLPSDRFSAERTGGSVSTLTIQRTQQEDSAVYLCASSLEAGQSQYFGAGTRLSVL.

The chain carries TRBV7-2 and TRBJ1-1; a weak D match, TRBD1 (5 bases). Between the trimmed V and J ends, which lost 2 bases and 0 bases, there was a span of 7 bases. This CDR3 is built from 14 residues. Germline V gene sequence: CDR1 SGHTA, CDR2 FQGNSA. The CDR3 DNA follows: TGTGCCAGCAGCTTATGGGGCATGAACACTGAAGCTTTCTTT. This codes for CASSLWGMNTEAFF.

The rearrangement links TRBV18 to TRBJ1-1; D uncertain. Germline CDR1 KGHSH, CDR2 LQKENI. The CDR3 has 13 residues. Trimming left V 6 bases short and J 0 bases short, with 8 bases between. Here the CDR3 reads CASSHTMNTEAFF. The CDR3 coding sequence is TGTGCCAGCTCCCACACAATGAACACTGAAGCTTTCTTT.

The CDR3 nucleotides are TGTGCCAGCAGTCCGGGACAGGGAGGAGGAGGCAATCAGCCCCAGCATTTT. It yields the protein CASSPGQGGGGNQPQHF. The J gene is TRBJ1-5, the V gene TRBV6-6; TRBD1 aligns across 9 bases. This CDR3 comprises 17 residues. Unmatched junction bases numbered 10, after V lost 5 bases and J lost 2 bases. The germline CDR1 and CDR2 sequences are MNHNY and SVGAGI (reference sequence).

The chain carries TRBV29-1 and TRBJ1-1, with D possibly being TRBD1 (6 bases). In germline, CDR1 is SQVTM, CDR2 ANQGSEA. Trimming shortened V by 2 bases and J by 4 bases, and 17 bases separated the two germline ends. The length of the CDR3 is 15 residues. CDR3 in DNA: TGCAGCGTTGAATTGGGGGCTACGGATGGCACTGAAGCTTTCTTT. Residues: CSVELGATDGTEAFF.

This chain connects TRBV13 to TRBJ1-5; TRBD1 matches at 12 bases. Germline V gene lookup returns CDR1 PRHDT and CDR2 FYEKMQ (reference sequence). With V trimmed by 2 bases and J by 0 bases, 11 bases remained unmatched. The CDR3 loop spans 20 amino acids. The DNA of the CDR3 is TGTGCCAGCAGCTTAAGAGGGACAGGGGGCGCACGGCATAGCAATCAGCCCCAGCATTTT. It yields the protein CASSLRGTGGARHSNQPQHF.

The chain combines TRBV28 with TRBJ1-4; 8 nucleotides line up with TRBD1. V shed 7 bases and J 3 bases; nucleotides not matched to a gene: 10. Per the germline V gene, CDR1 is MDHEN and CDR2 is SYDVKM. This CDR3 has 16 amino acids. The CDR3 loop reads CASISGQGWANEKLFF. Written as DNA, the CDR3 is TGTGCCAGCATCTCCGGACAGGGATGGGCTAATGAAAAACTGTTTTTT.

The gene calls are TRBV5-1 and TRBJ2-3, with a tentative D call TRBD1 (5 bases). Germline V gene lookup returns CDR1 SGHRS and CDR2 YFSETQ. With 1 base removed from V and 4 bases from J, the gap between germline ends came to 13 bases. The CDR3 consists of 15 residues. The CDR3: CASSLLGVRADTQYF. CDR3 bases: TGCGCCAGCAGCTTGTTAGGGGTTCGGGCAGATACGCAGTATTTT.

This clone was picked up one time. The gene calls are TRBV3-1 (or the pseudogene TRBV3-2) and TRBJ2-3; the match to TRBD1 covers 10 bases. Germline CDR1 is LGHDT and CDR2 is YNNKEL (reference sequence). J lost 0 bases, V lost 1 base, and 1 base had no gene match. The CDR3 is 16 residues long. DNA of the CDR3: TGTGCCAGCAGCCAAGGGACAGGGGGTAGCACAGATACGCAGTATTTT. Translation: CASSQGTGGSTDTQYF.

The chain is built from TRBV5-1 and TRBJ1-2, with 10 bases aligning to TRBD1. Germline V lookup: CDR1 SGHRS, CDR2 YFSETQ. The length of the CDR3 is 16 residues. V shed 4 bases and J 5 bases; nucleotides not matched to a gene: 11. CDR3 in amino acids: CASSPTGQGLRYGYTF. CDR3 nucleotides: TGCGCCAGCAGCCCAACGGGACAGGGGCTTCGATATGGCTACACCTTC. Together with reference TRBV5-1 and TRBJ1-2, the CDR3 gives the full variable domain: KAGVTQTPRYLIKTRGQQVTLSCSPISGHRSVSWYQQTPGQGLQFLFEYFSETQRNKGNFPGRFSGRQFSNSRSEMNVSTLELGDSALYLCASSPTGQGLRYGYTFGSGTRLTVV.

The CDR3 sequence: CASSLQVRYEQYF. CDR3 in DNA: TGTGCCAGCAGTTTACAGGTCAGATACGAGCAGTACTTC. The chain links TRBV27 to TRBJ2-7; D call uncertain. Trimming removed 2 bases at V and 4 bases at J, with 9 bases between. This CDR3 spans 13 amino acids. The V gene's germline CDR1 is MNHEY and CDR2 SMNVEV (reference sequence).

This clone was counted a single time. The chain has TRBV7-9 and TRBJ2-7, with 9 bases lining up with TRBD2. The CDR3 runs to 15 residues. Germline V gives CDR1 SEHNR, CDR2 FQNEAQ (reference sequence). Trimming took 5 bases from V and 5 from J; bases not matched to a gene: 10. CDR3 sequence (DNA): TGTGCCAGCAGCCCCCCGGGACTAGCTTTCAACGAGCAGTACTTC. Translating gives CASSPPGLAFNEQYF.

The chain joins TRBV28 to TRBJ1-5, with D unresolved. The CDR3 has 12 amino acids. The germline CDR1 and CDR2 sequences are MDHEN and SYDVKM. The V gene lost 5 bases and the J gene lost 3 bases, with 5 bases spanning the gap. The DNA for the CDR3 is TGTGCCAGCAGTAGAGTCAATCAGCCCCAGCATTTT. Protein: CASSRVNQPQHF.